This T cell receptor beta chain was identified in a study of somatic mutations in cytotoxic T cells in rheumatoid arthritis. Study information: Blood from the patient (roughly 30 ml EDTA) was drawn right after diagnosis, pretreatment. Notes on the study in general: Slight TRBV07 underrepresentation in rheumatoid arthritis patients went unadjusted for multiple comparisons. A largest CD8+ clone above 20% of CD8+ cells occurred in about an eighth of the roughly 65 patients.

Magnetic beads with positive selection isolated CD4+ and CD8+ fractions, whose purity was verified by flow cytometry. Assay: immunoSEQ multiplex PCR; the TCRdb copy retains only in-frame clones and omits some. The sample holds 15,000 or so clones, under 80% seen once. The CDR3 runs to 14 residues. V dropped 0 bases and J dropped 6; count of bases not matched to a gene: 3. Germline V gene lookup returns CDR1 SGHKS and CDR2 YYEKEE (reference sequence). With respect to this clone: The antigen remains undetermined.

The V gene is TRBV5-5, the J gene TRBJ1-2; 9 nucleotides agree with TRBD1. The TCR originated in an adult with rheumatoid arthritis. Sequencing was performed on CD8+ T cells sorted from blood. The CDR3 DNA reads TGTGCCAGCAGCTTGGAGGGGACAGGGCATGGCTACACCTTC. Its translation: CASSLEGTGHGYTF.